Shown below are 17 T cell receptor beta chains from a single sample sequenced in a study of Tregs in tolerant kidney transplant recipients (dated by TCRdb to the late 2010s). Related donors were used in the transplants with nonmyeloablative bone marrow transplantation, and mixed chimerism was transient in the human trials. The protocol used for the library was the immunoSEQ multiplex PCR assay. In its TCRdb copy, this immuneACCESS table keeps in-frame sequences only and misses some clones. Where compared with another copy, unresolved V genes explain less than half of these, and the others have no known cause. The sample contains tens of thousands of clones, 93% of them found a single time. The ten largest clones add up to under 2% of the sample. Specimen: CD4+ T cells from blood (PBMCs), collected 12 months after the transplant. The receptor set was obtained from a human patient who received a combined kidney and bone marrow transplant. Post transplant, some T cells may arise from the graft donor.

The sample holds one count of this clone. The V and J genes are TRBV7-3 and TRBJ2-6; 8 nucleotides match TRBD1. The CDR3 runs to 18 residues. In germline, CDR1 is SGHTA, CDR2 FQGTGA. After removal of 1 base from V and 1 base from J, the junction contained 6 bases not matched to a gene. The CDR3 bases are TGTGCCAGCAGCTTAAAGAGGACAGGGCGTTCTGGGGCCAACGTCCTGACTTTC. Translating it yields CASSLKRTGRSGANVLTF.

The chain combines TRBV27 with TRBJ2-5; 7 bases fit TRBD1. TRBJ2-7 matches the DNA end more closely, so the J call is doubtful. CDR3 length: 14 amino acids. Per the germline V gene, CDR1 is MNHEY and CDR2 is SMNVEV (reference sequence). CDR3 region: CAKNGQVLSYEQYF. The DNA for the CDR3 is TGTGCCAAGAATGGACAGGTACTATCCTACGAGCAGTACTTC.

The chain links TRBV9 to TRBJ2-5, with D perhaps TRBD2 (5 bases). Trimming took off 4 bases at V and 6 bases at J, with 19 bases between the two ends. Per germline, CDR1 SGDLS and CDR2 YYNGEE. The CDR3 spans 15 residues. CDR3 sequence reads: CASSPDVRETKTQYF. DNA for the CDR3: TGTGCCAGCAGCCCTGATGTTAGGGAGACGAAGACCCAGTACTTC.

This clone was seen a single time. The same CDR3 also results from other DNA sequences found in this sample. V usage is TRBV27 and J usage is TRBJ2-1; TRBD1 aligns across 11 bases. Per the germline V gene, CDR1 is MNHEY and CDR2 is SMNVEV (reference sequence). The CDR3 has 15 residues. J was trimmed by 8 bases and V by 3 bases; bases with no gene match: 6. The CDR3 loop is CASSLLGQGVYEQFF. CDR3 DNA: TGTGCCAGCAGTTTGCTGGGACAGGGGGTCTATGAGCAGTTCTTC.

The gene calls are TRBV19 and TRBJ1-5; D call uncertain. This CDR3 spans 13 amino acids. Germline values: CDR1 LNHDA, CDR2 SQIVND (reference sequence). The germline V and J ends were trimmed by 1 base and 3 bases, with 4 bases remaining between them. CDR3: CASSIAFNQPQHF. Written as DNA, the CDR3 is TGTGCCAGTAGTATAGCGTTCAATCAGCCCCAGCATTTT.

V is TRBV10-1 and J is TRBJ1-2; D uncertain. The CDR3 sequence is 15 residues long. Deletions cut 4 bases from V and 1 base from J, with 13 bases between. Germline V gives CDR1 WNHNN, CDR2 SYGVQD (reference sequence). In DNA form, the CDR3 reads TGCGCCAGCAGTGGTAGATCTCTAGTTAACTATGGCTACACCTTC. It encodes CASSGRSLVNYGYTF.

This chain joins TRBV9 and TRBJ1-2; TRBD1 might be the D (5 bases). CDR3 length: 13 amino acids. In germline, CDR1 is SGDLS, CDR2 YYNGEE. V was trimmed by 0 bases and J by 6 bases, leaving 9 bases between them. The CDR3 is CASSVGQKNGYTF. The CDR3 DNA follows: TGTGCCAGCAGCGTAGGACAGAAGAATGGCTACACCTTC.

In DNA, the CDR3 is TGTGCCAGCGGCAGGCTAAACACTGAAGCTTTCTTT. It encodes CASGRLNTEAFF. This rearrangement joins TRBV5-4 to TRBJ1-1; D call uncertain. Between the trimmed V and J ends, which lost 7 bases and 2 bases, there was a span of 9 bases. Germline lookup yields CDR1 SGHNT and CDR2 YYREEE (reference sequence). The CDR3 covers 12 residues.

The table lists this clone with a count of one. The chain couples TRBV29-1 to TRBJ1-2; the D is unclear. Germline loops: CDR1 SQVTM, CDR2 ANQGSEA. CDR3 length: 13 amino acids. V was trimmed by 3 bases and J by 5 bases, leaving 13 bases between them. The CDR3 sequence is CSVEIIRRYGYTF. CDR3 sequence (DNA): TGCAGCGTTGAGATAATTCGCAGATATGGCTACACCTTC.

The chain is built from TRBV6-5 and TRBJ1-2, with no clear D. The CDR3 contains 13 residues. Germline V gene data show CDR1 as MNHEY and CDR2 as SVGAGI. Trimming stripped 6 bases from V and 0 bases from J, with 8 bases between. The CDR3 nucleotides read TGTGCCAGCAGCTCGGAGGCTAACTATGGCTACACCTTC. Translating gives CASSSEANYGYTF.

The CDR3 nucleotides are TGTGCCAGCAGCTTATGGAGCGGGGACACCTACGAGCAGTACTTC. Protein sequence: CASSLWSGDTYEQYF. The gene calls are TRBV7-3 and TRBJ2-7; possible D gene TRBD2, 7 bases. The ends were cut back, 2 bases at V and 2 bases at J, with 13 bases in the middle. This CDR3 is built from 15 residues. The germline V gene has CDR1 SGHTA and CDR2 FQGTGA. Drawing the rest from reference TRBV7-3 and TRBJ2-7, the complete variable domain is GAGVSQTPSNKVTEKGKYVELRCDPISGHTALYWYRQSLGQGPEFLIYFQGTGAADDSGLPNDRFFAVRPEGSVSTLKIQRTERGDSAVYLCASSLWSGDTYEQYFGPGTRLTVT.

DNA for the CDR3: TGTGCCATTTCCTGGACTAGCGGGGCCTACGAGCAGTACTTC. It yields the protein CAISWTSGAYEQYF. The V call is TRBV10-3, the J call TRBJ2-7; 12 bases map to TRBD2. The CDR3 has 14 residues. V trimming: 9 bases; J trimming: 2 bases; junction bases outside the gene matches: 5. CDR1 is ENHRY, CDR2 SYGVKD, per germline.

This clone was seen once. The genes are TRBV19 and TRBJ1-5, with 10 positions matching TRBD1. CDR3 length equals 16 residues. The ends lost 0 bases at V and 11 bases at J; junction bases unmatched: 10. Germline V gene sequence: CDR1 LNHDA, CDR2 SQIVND (reference sequence). The DNA of the CDR3 is TGTGCCAGTAGTATAGACTCCGGGACAGGGGTTTCGGCCCAGCATTTT. Encoded protein: CASSIDSGTGVSAQHF.

The chain is built from TRBV5-4 and TRBJ2-2; 11 nucleotides align to TRBD2. The CDR3 is made up of 18 amino acids. CDR1 is SGHNT and CDR2 is YYREEE in the germline V gene (reference sequence). Trimming at V came to 1 base and at J to 3 bases, leaving 8 bases not matched to a gene. CDR3 in DNA: TGTGCCAGCAGCTTGATCCGGCTAGCGGGAGGACACACCGGGGAGCTGTTTTTT. As protein: CASSLIRLAGGHTGELFF.

Only a few counts were recorded for this clone. This chain connects TRBV4-1 to TRBJ2-3; 7 bases line up with TRBD2. Per the germline V gene, CDR1 is MGHRA and CDR2 is YSYEKL. The CDR3 has 16 residues. J was trimmed by 7 bases and V by 1 base; bases with no gene match: 11. The CDR3 loop reads CASSQGVGRGLNTQYF. The CDR3 region has the DNA TGCGCCAGCAGCCAAGGGGTTGGGAGGGGACTCAATACGCAGTATTTT.

The chain uses TRBV14 and TRBJ2-1; D ambiguous. The CDR3 contains 15 residues. The germline CDR1 and CDR2 sequences are SGHDN and FVKESK. Trimming took 4 bases from V and 0 from J, leaving 10 bases between them. CDR3 bases: TGTGCCAGCAGCCCCCACAGATCCTCCTACAATGAGCAGTTCTTC. It translates to CASSPHRSSYNEQFF.

The chain recombines TRBV7-7 with TRBJ2-5, with TRBD1 matching 7 bases. The length of the CDR3 is 14 residues. The ends lost 5 bases at V and 1 base at J; junction bases unmatched: 4. Germline CDR1 SSHAT, CDR2 FNYEAQ (reference sequence). CDR3 amino acids: CASSLGTAQETQYF. The CDR3 DNA follows: TGTGCCAGCAGCCTTGGGACAGCCCAAGAGACCCAGTACTTC.